The subject of this entry is one T cell receptor (beta chain). The sample belongs to a study of T cell responses to AZD1222 COVID-19 vaccine. J gave up 4 bases and V 4 bases, and 5 bases lay outside the gene matches. The CDR3 has 16 residues. Germline CDR1 SGHTA, CDR2 FQGTGA. Libraries were prepared by immunoSEQ multiplex PCR; TCRdb keeps only in-frame clonotypes and omits some of them. Of around 100,000 clones listed, around 90% are singletons. The clonotype was recovered from an adult in good health. The rearrangement uses TRBV7-3 and TRBJ2-3; 13 nucleotides line up with TRBD2. Sequencing used peripheral blood, obtained on day 0 of AZD1222 vaccination. The CDR3 DNA is TGTGCCAGCAGCTCAGGACTAGCGGGAGCAGCAGATACGCAGTATTTT. Translation gives CASSSGLAGAADTQYF.